This is a list of T cell receptor beta chains from one sample in a study of OX40 agonist ivuxolimab in advanced cancers. TCRdb keeps only in-frame clones here, not all; method: immunoSEQ multiplex PCR. The top ten hold approximately 5.6% of the sample, which has around 76,000 clones, just under 85% seen once. Source: CD4+ or CD8+ T cells sorted from blood, taken in a trial of the OX40 agonist ivuxolimab. The receptors shown here come from an adult with an advanced solid tumor such as melanoma, head and neck, liver or kidney cancer. Each CDR3 is given with its conserved first and last residue. A D gene is named only where the DNA matches it firmly. Rows give clone size only sometimes, using once, few, many, or a class for an expanded clone.

cdr3_length d_call j_call clone_size v_call cdr3_aa cdr3_nt
16 TRBD1 TRBJ2-7 - TRBV7-8 CASSFRGQGTVYEQYF TGTGCCAGCAGCTTTCGGGGACAGGGGACTGTCTACGAGCAGTACTTC
16 TRBD1 TRBJ2-6 few TRBV19 CASSGLQGAGANVLTF TGTGCCAGTAGTGGCCTACAGGGGGCTGGGGCCAACGTCCTGACTTTC
14 - TRBJ1-1 - TRBV9 CASSLGHLNTEAFF TGTGCCAGCAGCTTGGGACACCTGAACACTGAAGCTTTCTTT
15 TRBD1 TRBJ1-4 - TRBV28 CASSLRTGLNEKLFF TGTGCCAGCAGCCTCAGGACAGGGCTAAATGAAAAACTGTTTTTT
16 TRBD1 TRBJ2-1 - TRBV7-8 CASSLGVTGIRNEQFF TGTGCCAGCAGCTTAGGGGTGACAGGGATTAGGAATGAGCAGTTCTTC
14 - TRBJ2-3 - TRBV14 CASSQDLRADTQYF TGTGCCAGCAGCCAAGATCTTAGGGCAGATACGCAGTATTTT
15 - TRBJ1-1 - TRBV25-1 CASSEFHSLSTEAFF TGTGCCAGCAGTGAATTCCACAGCTTGAGCACTGAAGCTTTCTTT
15 TRBD1 TRBJ2-5 - TRBV7-9 CASSSRDRDQETQYF TGTGCCAGCAGCTCGCGGGACAGGGACCAAGAGACCCAGTACTTC
15 TRBD2 TRBJ2-5 - TRBV27 CASSDWTSGEETQYF TGTGCCAGCAGTGATTGGACTAGCGGCGAAGAGACCCAGTACTTC
16 TRBD1 TRBJ2-7 - TRBV10-3 CAISEGGDRGHYEQYF TGTGCCATCAGTGAGGGAGGGGACAGGGGGCACTACGAGCAGTACTTC
18 TRBD2 TRBJ2-1 - TRBV7-6 CASTPFAGTSGEYNEQFF TGTGCCAGCACCCCCTTCGCCGGGACTAGCGGGGAGTACAATGAGCAGTTCTTC
12 - TRBJ1-2 - TRBV6-5 CASSSPNYGYTF TGTGCCAGCAGTTCCCCGAACTATGGCTACACCTTC
16 TRBD2 TRBJ2-7 - TRBV4-2 CASSQDGTSGRGEQYF TGTGCCAGCAGCCAAGATGGGACTAGCGGGAGGGGCGAGCAGTACTTC
16 - TRBJ2-6 - TRBV19 CASTKDPRGGANVLTF TGTGCCAGTACCAAGGACCCGCGTGGTGGGGCCAACGTCCTGACTTTC
12 - TRBJ1-6 - TRBV2 CASSANNSPLHF TGTGCCAGCAGTGCGAATAATTCACCCCTCCACTTT
13 - TRBJ1-1 - TRBV5-4 CASSLGVNTEAFF TGTGCCAGCAGCTTGGGGGTGAACACTGAAGCTTTCTTT
15 - TRBJ2-7 few TRBV19 CASSSAGGSSYEQYF TGTGCCAGTAGTTCGGCAGGGGGGAGCTCCTACGAGCAGTACTTC
15 - TRBJ2-5 - TRBV21-1 CASSKCFSQQETQYF TGTGCCAGCAGCAAATGTTTCTCACAACAAGAGACCCAGTACTTC
15 - TRBJ1-1 once TRBV7-2 CASSLGQTMNTEAFF TGTGCCAGCAGCTTAGGACAGACAATGAACACTGAAGCTTTCTTT
13 TRBD1 TRBJ2-3 - TRBV7-6 CASSLQGADTQYF TGTGCCAGCAGCTTGCAGGGGGCAGATACGCAGTATTTT
15 - TRBJ2-2 - TRBV11-3 CASSPGPTNTGELFF TGTGCCAGCAGCCCGGGACCTACGAACACCGGGGAGCTGTTTTTT
14 TRBD2 TRBJ2-7 - TRBV7-9 CASSLTSGSYEQYF TGTGCCAGCAGCTTAACTAGCGGGAGCTACGAGCAGTACTTC
16 - TRBJ2-4 - TRBV7-2 CASSLDFGGNKNIQYF TGTGCCAGCAGCTTAGACTTTGGCGGAAACAAAAACATTCAGTACTTC
12 - TRBJ2-7 - TRBV25-1 CASSGSSYEQYF TGTGCCAGCAGCGGGAGCTCCTACGAGCAGTACTTC
14 - TRBJ2-3 - TRBV9 CASSVDGSTDTQYF TGTGCCAGCAGCGTGGACGGGAGCACAGATACGCAGTATTTT
17 - TRBJ1-4 once TRBV9 CASSARRTGTKNEKLFF TGTGCCAGCAGCGCCCGTAGAACAGGCACTAAAAATGAAAAACTGTTTTTT
15 TRBD2 TRBJ2-1 few TRBV6-6 CASSFGTSGGNEQFF TGTGCCAGCAGTTTTGGGACTAGCGGTGGAAATGAGCAGTTCTTC
15 - TRBJ1-5 - TRBV15 CATSSLLSSYQPQHF TGTGCCACCAGCAGCCTTCTCTCCTCATATCAGCCCCAGCATTTT
15 - TRBJ2-6 - TRBV19 CASSQGITHANVLTF TGTGCCAGTAGTCAGGGCATCACACATGCCAACGTCCTGACTTTC
19 TRBD1 TRBJ1-4 few TRBV18 CASSPLGQVGDWTNEKLFF TGTGCCAGCTCTCCCCTAGGACAGGTTGGAGATTGGACTAATGAAAAACTGTTTTTT
12 - TRBJ2-1 - TRBV7-9 CASSLSSAEQFF TGTGCCAGCAGCCTATCCTCGGCTGAGCAGTTCTTC
19 TRBD1 TRBJ1-6 - TRBV18 CASSPNNILLGQRNSPLHF TGTGCCAGCTCACCAAATAACATCCTCCTGGGACAGCGTAATTCACCCCTCCACTTT
14 TRBD1 TRBJ1-4 - TRBV7-2 CASSPRQGSEKLFF TGTGCCAGCAGCCCTAGACAGGGGTCAGAAAAACTGTTTTTT
14 - TRBJ2-5 - TRBV5-1 CASSRIGVGETQYF TGCGCCAGCTCCAGAATTGGGGTTGGGGAGACCCAGTACTTC
15 TRBD2 TRBJ2-1 few TRBV7-9 CASSFSGISYNEQFF TGTGCCAGCAGCTTTAGCGGGATCTCCTACAATGAGCAGTTCTTC
16 TRBD2 TRBJ2-5 - TRBV28 CASSPQGLAGRETQYF TGTGCCAGCAGCCCGCAGGGACTAGCGGGGCGGGAGACCCAGTACTTC
14 - TRBJ1-4 - TRBV7-2 CASRQQGVNEKLFF TGTGCCAGTCGGCAGCAAGGGGTCAATGAAAAACTGTTTTTT
15 TRBD1 TRBJ1-4 - TRBV6-6 CASSYATGRNEKLFF TGTGCCAGCAGTTACGCGACAGGGCGCAATGAAAAACTGTTTTTT
12 - TRBJ2-2 - TRBV28 CASSFGTGELFF TGTGCCAGCAGTTTTGGGACCGGGGAGCTGTTTTTT
12 TRBD2 TRBJ2-7 - TRBV6-5 CASSQPSGGQYF TGTGCCAGCAGTCAACCTAGCGGCGGGCAGTACTTC
16 TRBD1 TRBJ2-6 - TRBV28 CASSTYDRGGANVLTF TGTGCCAGCAGCACCTATGACAGGGGTGGGGCCAACGTCCTGACTTTC
12 - TRBJ2-2 - TRBV9 CASSVDTGELFF TGTGCCAGCAGCGTCGACACCGGGGAGCTGTTTTTT
14 - TRBJ2-5 - TRBV5-4 CASSLDEGPETQYF TGTGCCAGCAGCTTGGATGAGGGCCCAGAGACCCAGTACTTC
14 - TRBJ1-1 - TRBV7-9 CASSFDGNPKEAFF TGTGCCAGCAGCTTTGATGGTAACCCTAAGGAGGCTTTCTTT
16 TRBD2 TRBJ2-2 - TRBV28 CASSFYGSGATGELFF TGTGCCAGCAGTTTTTATGGGAGCGGGGCCACCGGGGAGCTGTTTTTT
13 TRBD1 TRBJ1-1 few TRBV28 CASGPTGITEAFF TGTGCCAGCGGACCGACAGGGATCACTGAAGCTTTCTTT
17 TRBD2 TRBJ2-7 once TRBV18 CASSPSKTGTSGSASFF TGTGCCAGCTCACCTTCCAAAACCGGGACTAGCGGGTCGGCCAGCTTCTTC
20 TRBD1 TRBJ1-5 - TRBV28 CASSFRSLVLGTGGNQPQHF TGTGCCAGCAGTTTTCGGTCTTTAGTGCTCGGGACAGGGGGCAATCAGCCCCAGCATTTT
14 TRBD1 TRBJ2-2 - TRBV25-1 CASKGTENTGELFF TGTGCCAGCAAAGGGACAGAGAACACCGGGGAGCTGTTTTTT
15 - TRBJ2-7 - TRBV15 CATSRDRRSSYEQYF TGTGCCACCAGCAGAGATCGCAGAAGCTCCTACGAGCAGTACTTC
17 - TRBJ1-4 - TRBV21-1 CASSWTGLEATNEKLFF TGTGCCAGCAGCTGGACAGGGCTAGAGGCAACTAATGAAAAACTGTTTTTT